The rows below give T cell receptor beta chains drawn from one sample of a study of CD8 T cells in Susac syndrome. TCRdb re-called the immunoSEQ multiplex PCR reads through MiXCR, storing one row per CDR3 protein. The table lists some 170,000 distinct CDR3 sequences, over 85% of them singletons. Source material: CD4+ T cells from PBMCs. These receptors all stem from a human donor in good health. Each CDR3 is given with its conserved first and last residue. A D gene is named only where the DNA matches it firmly. Size is omitted from some rows. Given values are once, few, many or a class for expanded clones.

size	J	V	D	DNA	CDR3
once	TRBJ2-7	TRBV18	TRBD1	TGTGCCAGCTCACCAGGACAGGGGGCCCCCCACGAGCAGTACTTC	CASSPGQGAPHEQYF
-	TRBJ2-2	TRBV18	-	TGTGCCAGCTCACCCCTCGCCGGGGAGCTGTTTTTT	CASSPLAGELFF
-	TRBJ2-7	TRBV5-4	TRBD1	TGTGCCAGCAGCGCGGGGACAGGGCGCTCCTACGAGCAGTACTTC	CASSAGTGRSYEQYF
-	TRBJ2-2	TRBV2	-	TGTGCCAGCAGGGTACGGGGCCACACCGGGGAGCTGTTTTTT	CASRVRGHTGELFF
once	TRBJ2-1	TRBV30	-	TGTGCCTGGAGTACCGGCTGGGGATATGAGCAGTTCTTC	CAWSTGWGYEQFF
-	TRBJ2-3	TRBV4-3	TRBD1	TGCGCCAGCAGCCAAGCCTACAGGGGGGCATTCACAGATACGCAGTATTTT	CASSQAYRGAFTDTQYF
-	TRBJ1-1	TRBV7-6	-	TGTGCCAGCAGCTTAGGTCCAGGGATGAACACTGAAGCTTTCTTT	CASSLGPGMNTEAFF
once	TRBJ2-5	TRBV20-1	-	TGCAGTGCTGACGATGGAGGGGGCGAGACCCAGTACTTC	CSADDGGGETQYF
-	TRBJ1-1	TRBV20-1	-	TGCAGTGTTCTATATCGCACTGAAGCTTTCTTT	CSVLYRTEAFF
-	TRBJ1-2	TRBV5-1	TRBD1	TGCGCCAGCAGCATTGGACAGGGGAGTAATGGCTACACCTTC	CASSIGQGSNGYTF
once	TRBJ2-3	TRBV20-1	-	TGCAGTGCTAGACCCCGACAGCGCGGAGATACGCAGTATTTT	CSARPRQRGDTQYF
once	TRBJ2-3	TRBV27	TRBD1	TGTGCCAGCAGTTTATCGGACAGGGGGACAGATACGCAGTATTTT	CASSLSDRGTDTQYF
-	TRBJ1-1	TRBV29-1	-	TGCAGCATTGGATTAACAGGCGGGAGCACTGAAGCTTTCTTT	CSIGLTGGSTEAFF
-	TRBJ2-3	TRBV12-3/TRBV12-4	TRBD2	TGTGCCAGCAGACTTACTAGCGCCAGCACAGATACGCAGTATTTT	CASRLTSASTDTQYF
-	TRBJ2-1	TRBV29-1	TRBD2	TGCAGCGGTCGGACTAGCGGGCCTACCTACAATGAGCAGTTCTTC	CSGRTSGPTYNEQFF
-	TRBJ1-1	TRBV29-1	-	TGCAGCGTGAAGCGGGATTTGAACACTGAAGCTTTCTTT	CSVKRDLNTEAFF
-	TRBJ2-1	TRBV29-1	TRBD1	TGCAGCGTTGCCAGAGGACAGGGCAATGAGCAGTTCTTC	CSVARGQGNEQFF
-	TRBJ2-7	TRBV3-1	TRBD1	TGTGCCAGCAGCCAAGCCGTCTGGACAGGTACCTACGAGCAGTACTTC	CASSQAVWTGTYEQYF
-	TRBJ2-2	TRBV11-1	TRBD2	TGTGCCAGCAGCCCGCGACTAGCGGGCGTTACCGGGGAGCTGTTTTTT	CASSPRLAGVTGELFF
-	TRBJ1-6	TRBV30	-	TGTGCCTGGAGTGTACTGCGCTCACCCCTCCACTTT	CAWSVLRSPLHF
-	TRBJ2-1	TRBV29-1	TRBD2	TGCAGCGTTGACCACGGACGAGGGACTAGAAGTTACAATGAGCAGTTCTTC	CSVDHGRGTRSYNEQFF
-	TRBJ1-5	TRBV30	TRBD1	TGTGCCTGGAGTGACAGGGGTAGCAATCAGCCCCAGCATTTT	CAWSDRGSNQPQHF
-	TRBJ1-2	TRBV25-1	TRBD1	TGTGCCAGCAGTGAATCGGGACAGCCCCATGGCTACACCTTC	CASSESGQPHGYTF
-	TRBJ2-3	TRBV30	-	TGTGCCTGGGGGGTAGGCACAGATACGCAGTATTTT	CAWGVGTDTQYF
-	TRBJ2-1	TRBV5-4	-	TGTGCCAGCAGCTTTTCTCGCGTCAGCTCCTACAATGAGCAGTTCTTC	CASSFSRVSSYNEQFF
once	TRBJ2-1	TRBV2	TRBD2	TGTGCCAGCAGCGAGACTAGCGGGAGGGGCAATGAGCAGTTCTTC	CASSETSGRGNEQFF
-	TRBJ2-2	TRBV7-8	-	TGTGCCAGCAGCTTATCAGTGATCTCCGGGGAGCTGTTTTTT	CASSLSVISGELFF
-	TRBJ1-1	TRBV30	-	TGTGCCTGGAACCAGCCAAACACTGAAGCTTTCTTT	CAWNQPNTEAFF
-	TRBJ1-2	TRBV12-3/TRBV12-4	TRBD1	TGTGCCAGTGGGGACAGCTCCATCTATGGCTACACCTTC	CASGDSSIYGYTF
-	TRBJ1-1	TRBV3-1	-	TGTGCCAGCAGCCAAGAATGGAATACGGCTTTCTTT	CASSQEWNTAFF
-	TRBJ2-4	TRBV5-1	TRBD1	TGCGCCAGCAGCTTGGGGGCAGGGGGCGAAAACATTCAGTACTTC	CASSLGAGGENIQYF
-	TRBJ2-1	TRBV6-5	-	TGTGCCAGCAACCCTGGGACATTTTACAATGAGCAGTTCTTC	CASNPGTFYNEQFF
-	TRBJ2-7	TRBV29-1	-	TGCAGCGTTGAAGAGGGAAACGAGCAGTACTTC	CSVEEGNEQYF
-	TRBJ2-7	TRBV4-3	-	TGCGCCAGCAGCCAAGTGTTGGGTCGGGCTGAGCAGTACTTC	CASSQVLGRAEQYF
-	TRBJ2-1	TRBV7-3	TRBD2	TGTGCCAGCAGCCCGGGACTAGCGGGAGATGGCAATGAGCAGTTCTTC	CASSPGLAGDGNEQFF
few	TRBJ2-1	TRBV5-4	-	TGTGCCAGCAGCTTGGGCGGGCTCGGGAATGAGCAGTTCTTC	CASSLGGLGNEQFF
-	TRBJ1-1	TRBV12-3/TRBV12-4	TRBD1	TGTGCCAGCGGACACTTAGGGGGCTGGGGTGAAGCTTTCTTT	CASGHLGGWGEAFF
-	TRBJ2-6	TRBV4-2	-	TGTGCCAGCAGCCCGCGGGGACACGGGTTCAACGTCCTGACTTTC	CASSPRGHGFNVLTF
-	TRBJ2-7	TRBV7-9	-	TGTGCCAGCAGCCCGGATTGGGTCGAGCAGTACTTC	CASSPDWVEQYF
once	TRBJ2-1	TRBV20-1	TRBD2	TGCAGTGCCAGGGGACTAGCGGACAATGAGCAGTTCTTC	CSARGLADNEQFF
-	TRBJ1-2	TRBV5-1	-	TGCGCCAGCAGCTTGGCTTCAATCCCGAATGGCTACACCTTC	CASSLASIPNGYTF